This TCR beta chain comes out of a study of blood T cell repertoires in COVID-19. Allocation to cohorts depended on clinical history reported by the participants. Produced via immunoSEQ multiplex PCR; TCRdb's table is partial and in-frame only. The sample includes under 200,000 clones, approximately 82% of them seen just once. The germline gives CDR1 LGHDT, CDR2 YNNKEL (reference sequence). The length of the CDR3 is 15 residues. The ends lost 6 bases at V and 3 bases at J; junction bases unmatched: 7. This receptor was identified in a man aged 55 to 69 who had recovered from COVID-19. The sample consisted of PBMCs or T cells enriched from blood (not recorded which). The chain uses TRBV3-1 (or the pseudogene TRBV3-2) and TRBJ1-2, with TRBD1 matching 10 bases. CDR3 protein: CASRPLTGGYYGYTF. The CDR3 DNA sequence: TGTGCCAGCAGACCCTTGACAGGGGGCTACTATGGCTACACCTTC.